The 7 T cell receptor beta chains below all came from one sample that was sequenced in a study of T cell changes during pregnancy in multiple sclerosis. Sequencing was performed with immunoSEQ multiplex PCR; in TCRdb, only in-frame clones are kept and a portion is missing. The sample has around 130,000 clones, 90% to 95% seen once. Sample: peripheral blood, taken before pregnancy. These receptors were obtained from a female donor with multiple sclerosis, enrolled in a pregnancy study.

The chain combines TRBV9 with TRBJ2-6; D uncertain. In germline, CDR1 is SGDLS, CDR2 YYNGEE. The CDR3 runs to 17 residues. Trimming cost V 0 bases and J 0 bases, with 10 bases left between them. CDR3 sequence (DNA): TGTGCCAGCAGCGTAGCCTTAATCAGCTCTGGGGCCAACGTCCTGACTTTC. It translates to CASSVALISSGANVLTF.

The V call is TRBV11-2, the J call TRBJ2-4; 11 bases are shared with TRBD2. This CDR3 has 14 amino acids. Per the germline V gene, CDR1 is SGHAT and CDR2 is FQNNGV. J was trimmed by 9 bases and V by 4 bases; bases with no gene match: 5. CDR3 loop: CASSSGLAEGIQYF. In DNA, the CDR3 is TGTGCCAGCAGCTCGGGACTAGCGGAGGGCATTCAGTACTTC.

This clone has only one observation. The chain is built from TRBV28 and TRBJ2-2, with D possibly matching TRBD1 (6 bases). This CDR3 is 18 amino acids long. The germline V gene has CDR1 MDHEN and CDR2 SYDVKM. V lost 5 bases and J 0 bases, leaving 19 bases between the germline ends. The CDR3, as DNA: TGTGCCAGCAGTGCCATACAGGGCGGCGTCTCGAACACCGGGGAGCTGTTTTTT. It yields the protein CASSAIQGGVSNTGELFF.

This clone was seen a single time. The chain employs TRBV18 and TRBJ1-1; 8 bases line up with TRBD1. Germline assignment: CDR1 KGHSH and CDR2 LQKENI. J lost 3 bases, V lost 3 bases, and 15 bases had no gene match. The CDR3 sequence is 18 residues long. The CDR3 loop reads CASSPLSTGAKVDTEAFF. The CDR3 nucleotides are TGTGCCAGCTCACCCCTTTCGACAGGGGCGAAAGTGGACACTGAAGCTTTCTTT.

V gene TRBV9 combines with J gene TRBJ2-1; the match to TRBD2 covers 12 bases. Germline V gene sequence: CDR1 SGDLS, CDR2 YYNGEE. The CDR3 contains 15 residues. Trimming removed 2 bases from V and 7 bases from J; junction bases left unmatched: 4. The DNA of the CDR3 is TGTGCCAGCAGCGTCCTAGCGGGGGGGCCTAATGAGCAGTTCTTC. Translated, it gives CASSVLAGGPNEQFF.

The chain is built from TRBV19 and TRBJ1-2; no clear D gene. V was shortened by 4 bases and J by 4 bases, with 10 bases between the two germline ends. The CDR3 has 13 residues. The germline gives CDR1 LNHDA, CDR2 SQIVND (reference sequence). CDR3 sequence (DNA): TGTGCCAGTAGTAAGGCGGCTACCTATGGCTACACCTTC. This encodes CASSKAATYGYTF.

The rearrangement uses TRBV30 and TRBJ1-5, with a tentative D call TRBD1 (6 bases). The germline V and J ends were trimmed by 2 bases and 5 bases, with 22 bases remaining between them. The CDR3 sequence is 17 residues long. CDR1 GTSNPN and CDR2 SVGIG come from the germline V gene (reference sequence). DNA for the CDR3: TGTGCCTGGAGTAAAGCAGGGGCTGGGGCGGACGATCAGCCCCAGCATTTT. The encoded protein is CAWSKAGAGADDQPQHF.